A selection of T cell receptor beta chains follows, all from one sample in a study of cytomegalovirus exposure and HLA in healthy donors. Sequenced by immunoSEQ multiplex PCR; TCRdb stores in-frame clones only, minus some. The sample shows more than 100,000 clones, roughly three fifths of them seen only once. The sequenced sample consisted of PBMCs. Every receptor here comes from a woman between 35 and 50 years old in good health and CMV-seropositive. Both conserved end residues are trimmed from each CDR3. D genes are given only for firm matches.

V: TRBV5-1; D: TRBD1; CDR3: ASSSREDRAYGYP
V: TRBV4-1; D: .; CDR3: ASSQGRANEQF
V: TRBV27; D: TRBD1; CDR3: ASSLTRGRDYGYT
V: TRBV19; D: TRBD1; CDR3: ASSRTGVTSPGNTIY
V: TRBV29-1; D: TRBD2; CDR3: SVEEVLAGRGEQY
V: TRBV5-1; D: TRBD2; CDR3: ASSLPSPSGSLDEQF
V: TRBV28; D: TRBD1; CDR3: ASSTDDRAQY
V: TRBV5-4; D: TRBD1; CDR3: ASSSGQGRTYEQY
V: TRBV9; D: .; CDR3: ASSVSGDWSTEAF
V: TRBV6-1; D: .; CDR3: ASSEARGGQPQH
V: TRBV5-8; D: .; CDR3: ASSLGTRMNTEAF
V: TRBV28; D: .; CDR3: ASSYEDRINYGYT
V: TRBV28; D: .; CDR3: ASSPGQTYGYT
V: TRBV9; D: .; CDR3: ASSVGTGVSSYEQY
V: TRBV6-1; D: .; CDR3: ASSRRAGKPDEQY
V: TRBV5-1; D: .; CDR3: ASTSGNGYT
V: TRBV29-1; D: TRBD2; CDR3: SVEAGTTYEQY
V: TRBV28; D: .; CDR3: ASKTVNTEAF
V: TRBV6-1; D: TRBD1; CDR3: ASSETISGTGSGYT
V: TRBV15; D: TRBD1; CDR3: ATSRDIIGQGGSTDTQY
V: TRBV5-6; D: TRBD2; CDR3: ASSRGGGRAPDTQY
V: TRBV14; D: TRBD2; CDR3: ASSPLGLAGEKNIQY
V: TRBV7-6; D: TRBD1; CDR3: ASSPLDRGDQETQY
V: TRBV2; D: .; CDR3: ASSGFLESSYNSPLH
V: TRBV9; D: .; CDR3: ASSVGLVGTDTQY
V: TRBV5-1; D: TRBD2; CDR3: ASSLAVREGRNEQF
V: TRBV27; D: TRBD2; CDR3: ASSSLPPGTSGEREQF
V: TRBV5-1; D: TRBD1; CDR3: ASSSTLGQGAQQY
V: TRBV7-2; D: TRBD1; CDR3: ASSLGGQGADYGYT
V: TRBV18; D: TRBD2; CDR3: ASSPPTGGPGKY
V: TRBV5-1; D: TRBD1; CDR3: ASSKTGGNNEQF
V: TRBV20-1; D: .; CDR3: SARDSRGYT
V: TRBV19; D: .; CDR3: ATKPGSGANVLT
V: TRBV19; D: .; CDR3: ASSISDRTTEAF
V: TRBV6-1; D: .; CDR3: ASSIRDYSNQPQH
V: TRBV5-6; D: TRBD1; CDR3: ASSPRTGNEQY
V: TRBV6-5; D: .; CDR3: ASSQNNGYGYT
V: TRBV11-3; D: .; CDR3: ASGALQPFTGELF
V: TRBV5-6; D: .; CDR3: ASSLEGVPGYT
V: TRBV5-6; D: TRBD1; CDR3: ASSRQGAYEQY